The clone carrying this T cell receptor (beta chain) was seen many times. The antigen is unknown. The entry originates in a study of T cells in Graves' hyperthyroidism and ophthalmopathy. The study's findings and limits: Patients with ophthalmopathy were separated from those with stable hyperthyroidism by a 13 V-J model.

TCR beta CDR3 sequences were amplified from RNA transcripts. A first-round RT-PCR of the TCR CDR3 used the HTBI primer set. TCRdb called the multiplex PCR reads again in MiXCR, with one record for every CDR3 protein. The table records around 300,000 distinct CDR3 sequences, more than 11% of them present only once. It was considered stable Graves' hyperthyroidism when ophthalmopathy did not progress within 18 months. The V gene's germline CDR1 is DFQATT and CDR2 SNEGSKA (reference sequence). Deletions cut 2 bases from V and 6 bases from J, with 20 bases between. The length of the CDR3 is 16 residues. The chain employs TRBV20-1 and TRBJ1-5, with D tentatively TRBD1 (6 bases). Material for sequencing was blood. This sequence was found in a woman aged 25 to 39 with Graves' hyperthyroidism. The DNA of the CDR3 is TGCAGTGCTAGACCGGCGGGGGGGGGCTCGGGTCAGCCCCAGCATTTT. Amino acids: CSARPAGGGSGQPQHF.